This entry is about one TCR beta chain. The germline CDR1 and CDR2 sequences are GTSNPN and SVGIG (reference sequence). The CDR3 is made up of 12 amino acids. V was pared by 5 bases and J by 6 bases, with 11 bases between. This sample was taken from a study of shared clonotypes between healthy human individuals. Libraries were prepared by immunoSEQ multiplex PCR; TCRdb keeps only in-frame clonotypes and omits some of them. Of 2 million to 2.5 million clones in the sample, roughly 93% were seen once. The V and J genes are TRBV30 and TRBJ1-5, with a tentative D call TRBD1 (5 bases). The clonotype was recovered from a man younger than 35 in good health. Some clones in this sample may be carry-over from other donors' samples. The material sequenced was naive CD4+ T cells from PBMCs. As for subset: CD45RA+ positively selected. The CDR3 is CAWGGGTQPQHF. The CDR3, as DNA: TGTGCCTGGGGGGGAGGGACTCAGCCCCAGCATTTT.